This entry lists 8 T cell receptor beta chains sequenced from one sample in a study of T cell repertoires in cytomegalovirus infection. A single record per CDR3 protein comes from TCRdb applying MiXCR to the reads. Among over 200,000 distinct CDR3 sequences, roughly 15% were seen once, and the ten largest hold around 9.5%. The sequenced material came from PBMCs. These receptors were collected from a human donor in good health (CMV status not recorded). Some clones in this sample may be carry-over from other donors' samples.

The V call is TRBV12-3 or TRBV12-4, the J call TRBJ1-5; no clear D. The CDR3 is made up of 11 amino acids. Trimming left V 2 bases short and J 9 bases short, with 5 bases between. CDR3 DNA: TGTGCCAGCAGTTTACCTGGGCCCCAGCATTTT. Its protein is CASSLPGPQHF.

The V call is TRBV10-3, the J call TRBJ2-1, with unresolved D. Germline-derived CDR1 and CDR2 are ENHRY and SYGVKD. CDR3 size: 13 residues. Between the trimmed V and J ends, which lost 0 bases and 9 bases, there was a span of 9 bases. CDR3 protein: CAISESGVSEQFF. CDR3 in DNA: TGTGCCATCAGTGAGTCTGGGGTGAGTGAGCAGTTCTTC.

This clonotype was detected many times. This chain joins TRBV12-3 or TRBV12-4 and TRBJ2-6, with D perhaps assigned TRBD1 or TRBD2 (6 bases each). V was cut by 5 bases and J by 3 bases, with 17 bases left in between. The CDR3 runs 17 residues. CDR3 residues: CASSPPGGRGGANVLTF. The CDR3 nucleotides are TGTGCCAGCAGTCCCCCTGGGGGGCGCGGTGGGGCCAACGTCCTGACTTTC.

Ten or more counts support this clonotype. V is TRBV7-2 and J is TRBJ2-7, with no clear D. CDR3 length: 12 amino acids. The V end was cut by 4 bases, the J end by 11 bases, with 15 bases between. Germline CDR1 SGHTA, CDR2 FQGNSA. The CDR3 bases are TGTGCCAGCAGCTCAGGTTTGGCTAAAGAGTACTTC. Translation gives CASSSGLAKEYF.

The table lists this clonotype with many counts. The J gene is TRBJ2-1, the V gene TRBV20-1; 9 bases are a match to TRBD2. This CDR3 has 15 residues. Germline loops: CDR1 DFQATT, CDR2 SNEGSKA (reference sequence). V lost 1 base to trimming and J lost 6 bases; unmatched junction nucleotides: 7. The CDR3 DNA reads TGCAGTGCTAGAGGAGGTAGCGGGAGTGCCAATGAGCAGTTCTTC. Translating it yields CSARGGSGSANEQFF.

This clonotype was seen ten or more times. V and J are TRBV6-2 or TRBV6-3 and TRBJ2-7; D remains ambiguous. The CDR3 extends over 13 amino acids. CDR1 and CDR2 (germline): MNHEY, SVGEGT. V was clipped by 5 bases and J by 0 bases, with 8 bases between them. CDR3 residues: CASSRRRSYEQYF. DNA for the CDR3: TGTGCCAGCAGTCGACGGCGCTCCTACGAGCAGTACTTC.

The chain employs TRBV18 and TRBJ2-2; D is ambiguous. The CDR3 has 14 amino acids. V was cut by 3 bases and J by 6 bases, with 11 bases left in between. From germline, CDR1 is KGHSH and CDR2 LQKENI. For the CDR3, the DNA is TGTGCCAGCTCACCTTTGGGGATCCCCGGGGAGCTGTTTTTT. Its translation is CASSPLGIPGELFF.

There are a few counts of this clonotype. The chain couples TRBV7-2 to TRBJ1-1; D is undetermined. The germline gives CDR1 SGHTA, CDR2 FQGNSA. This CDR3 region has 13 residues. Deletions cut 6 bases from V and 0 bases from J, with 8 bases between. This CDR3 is CASRATLNTEAFF. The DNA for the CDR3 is TGTGCCAGCAGGGCGACCTTGAACACTGAAGCTTTCTTT.